This T cell receptor beta chain was found in a study of regulatory T cells in long-lasting Graves disease. This clonotype was seen a few times. Construction of TCR beta libraries relied on iRepertoire HTBI primers and on Arm-PCR targeting CDR3 regions. TCRdb processed the multiplex PCR reads anew with MiXCR; each CDR3 protein has one entry. The profile shows fewer than 650,000 distinct CDR3 sequences, around 17% of them singletons. Germline CDR1 reads KGHSH; CDR2 reads LQKENI. This CDR3 has 14 residues. V lost 4 bases to trimming and J lost 4 bases, with 11 bases between them. Time point of the sample: newly diagnosed GD, antithyroid drugs for less than 3 months. From PBMCs, RNA was extracted and then used to make the TCR library. This same sample was also taken into another study, of T cells in Graves' hyperthyroidism and ophthalmopathy.

Material: peripheral blood mononuclear cells (PBMCs), obtained at new diagnosis, from a patient treated with antithyroid drugs. The chain couples TRBV18 to TRBJ1-5; D may be TRBD1 (5 bases). This TCR derives from a woman aged 30 to 39 with Graves disease. DNA of the CDR3: TGTGCCAGCTCACTAGGACATTTGAATCAGCCCCAGCATTTT. Protein sequence: CASSLGHLNQPQHF.